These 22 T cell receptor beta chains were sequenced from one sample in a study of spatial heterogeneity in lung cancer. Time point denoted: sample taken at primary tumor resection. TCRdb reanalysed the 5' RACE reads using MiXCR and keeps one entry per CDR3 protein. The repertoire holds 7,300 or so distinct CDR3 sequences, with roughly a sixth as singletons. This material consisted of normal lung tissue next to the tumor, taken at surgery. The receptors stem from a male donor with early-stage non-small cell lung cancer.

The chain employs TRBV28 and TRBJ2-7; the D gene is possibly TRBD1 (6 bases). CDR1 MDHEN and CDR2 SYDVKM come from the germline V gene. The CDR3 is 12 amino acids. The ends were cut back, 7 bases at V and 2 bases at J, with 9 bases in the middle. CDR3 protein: CASTWGPYEQYF. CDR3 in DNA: TGTGCCAGCACTTGGGGGCCCTACGAGCAGTACTTC.

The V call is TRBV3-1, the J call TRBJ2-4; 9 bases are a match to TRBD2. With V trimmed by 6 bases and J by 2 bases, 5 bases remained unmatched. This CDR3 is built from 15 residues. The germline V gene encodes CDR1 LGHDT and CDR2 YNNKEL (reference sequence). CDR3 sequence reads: CASRGGGATKNIQYF. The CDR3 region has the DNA TGTGCCAGCAGAGGCGGGGGGGCCACCAAAAACATTCAGTACTTC. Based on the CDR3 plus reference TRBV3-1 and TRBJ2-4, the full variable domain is DTAVSQTPKYLVTQMGNDKSIKCEQNLGHDTMYWYKQDSKKFLKIMFSYNNKELIINETVPNRFSPKSPDKAHLNLHINSLELGDSAVYFCASRGGGATKNIQYFGAGTRLSVL.

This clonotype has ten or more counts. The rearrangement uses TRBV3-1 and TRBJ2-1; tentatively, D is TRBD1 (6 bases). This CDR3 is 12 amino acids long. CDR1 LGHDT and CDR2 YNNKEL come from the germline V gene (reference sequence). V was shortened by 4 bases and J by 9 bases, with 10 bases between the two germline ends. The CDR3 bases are TGTGCCAGCAGCCGCGCAGGGGTTGAGCAGTTCTTC. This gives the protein CASSRAGVEQFF.

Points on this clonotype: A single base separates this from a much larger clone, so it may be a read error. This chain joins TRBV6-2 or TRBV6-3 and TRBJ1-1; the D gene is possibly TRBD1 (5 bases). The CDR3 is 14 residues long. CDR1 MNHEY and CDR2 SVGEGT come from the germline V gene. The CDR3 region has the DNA TGTCCCAGCAGTCCGGTGACAGTGAACACTGAAGCTTTCTTT. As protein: CPSSPVTVNTEAFF.

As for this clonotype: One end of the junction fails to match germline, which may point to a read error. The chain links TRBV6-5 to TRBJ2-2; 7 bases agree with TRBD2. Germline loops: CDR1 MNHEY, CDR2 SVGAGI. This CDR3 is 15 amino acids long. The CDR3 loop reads CASGLGRGRHGELIF. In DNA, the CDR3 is TGTGCCAGCGGACTAGGGCGGGGGAGGCACGGGGAGCTGATTTTT.

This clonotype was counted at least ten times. CDR3 sequence reads: CASSQQPNTEAFF. The CDR3 bases are TGTGCCAGCAGCCAACAGCCGAACACTGAAGCTTTCTTT. This chain uses TRBV7-6 with TRBJ1-1; D uncertain. The CDR3 totals 13 residues. Germline-derived CDR1 and CDR2 are SGHVS and FNYEAQ. V lost 5 bases and J 1 base, leaving 8 bases between the germline ends.

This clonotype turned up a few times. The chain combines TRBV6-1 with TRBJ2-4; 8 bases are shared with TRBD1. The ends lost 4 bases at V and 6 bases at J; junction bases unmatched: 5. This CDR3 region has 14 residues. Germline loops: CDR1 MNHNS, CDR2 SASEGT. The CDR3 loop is CASSGTGQGNIQYF. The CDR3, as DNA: TGTGCCAGCAGTGGAACAGGACAGGGAAACATTCAGTACTTC.

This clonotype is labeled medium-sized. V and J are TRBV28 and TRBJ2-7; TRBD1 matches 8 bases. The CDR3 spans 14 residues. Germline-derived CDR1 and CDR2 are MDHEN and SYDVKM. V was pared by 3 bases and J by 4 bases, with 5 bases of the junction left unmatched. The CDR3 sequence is CASSFQGAGYEQYF. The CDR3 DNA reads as TGTGCCAGCAGTTTTCAGGGGGCTGGTTACGAGCAGTACTTC. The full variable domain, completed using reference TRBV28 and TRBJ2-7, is DVKVTQSSRYLVKRTGEKVFLECVQDMDHENMFWYRQDPGLGLRLIYFSYDVKMKEKGDIPEGYSVSREKKERFSLILESASTNQTSMYLCASSFQGAGYEQYFGPGTRLTVT.

Here the CDR3 DNA reads TGTGCCAGCAGCGTAGGGGGACAGAAAACAGATACGCAGTATTTT. It specifies CASSVGGQKTDTQYF. The chain has TRBV9 and TRBJ2-3; 7 bases are a match to TRBD1. Losses at the gene ends were 0 bases for V and 3 bases for J; bases not matched to a gene: 4. The CDR3 is 15 amino acids. CDR1 and CDR2 from the germline V gene are SGDLS and YYNGEE.

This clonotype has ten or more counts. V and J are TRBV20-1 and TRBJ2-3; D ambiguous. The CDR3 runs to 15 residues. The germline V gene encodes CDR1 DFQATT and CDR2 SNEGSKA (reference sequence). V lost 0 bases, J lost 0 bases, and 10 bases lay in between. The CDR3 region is CSARDPFTSTDTQYF. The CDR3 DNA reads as TGCAGTGCTAGAGATCCCTTTACTAGCACAGATACGCAGTATTTT.

Written as DNA, the CDR3 is TGTGCCAGTAGTACCGGGACAGCAACTAATCAGCCCCAGCATTTT. This translates into CASSTGTATNQPQHF. The J gene is TRBJ1-5, the V gene TRBV19, with TRBD1 matching 7 bases. Looked up from germline, CDR1 is LNHDA and CDR2 is SQIVND (reference sequence). V lost 4 bases and J lost 4; bases outside the gene matches: 7. CDR3 length equals 15 residues.

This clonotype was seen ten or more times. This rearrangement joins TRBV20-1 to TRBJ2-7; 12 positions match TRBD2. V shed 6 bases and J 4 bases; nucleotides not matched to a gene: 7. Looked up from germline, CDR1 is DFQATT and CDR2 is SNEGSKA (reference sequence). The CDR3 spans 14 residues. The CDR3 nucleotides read TGCAGTGCAGAACTAGCGGGAGGAGGGTACGAGCAGTACTTC. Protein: CSAELAGGGYEQYF.

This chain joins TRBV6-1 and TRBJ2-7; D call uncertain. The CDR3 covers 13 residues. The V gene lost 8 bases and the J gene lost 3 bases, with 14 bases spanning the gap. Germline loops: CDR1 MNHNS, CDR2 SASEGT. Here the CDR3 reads CASGRPDGYEQYF. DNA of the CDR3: TGTGCCAGCGGCCGACCGGACGGCTACGAGCAGTACTTC.

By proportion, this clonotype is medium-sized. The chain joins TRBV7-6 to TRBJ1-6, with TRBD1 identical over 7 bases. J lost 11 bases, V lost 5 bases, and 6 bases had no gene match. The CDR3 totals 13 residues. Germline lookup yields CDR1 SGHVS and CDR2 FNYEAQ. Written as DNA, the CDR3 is TGTGCCAGCAGCCCTTTCAGGGGGGCACCCCTCCACTTT. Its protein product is CASSPFRGAPLHF.

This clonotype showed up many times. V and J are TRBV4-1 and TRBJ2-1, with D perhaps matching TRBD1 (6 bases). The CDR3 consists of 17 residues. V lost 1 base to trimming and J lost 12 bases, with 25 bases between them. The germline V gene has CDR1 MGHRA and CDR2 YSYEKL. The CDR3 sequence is CASSQVLTGSLPGGQFF. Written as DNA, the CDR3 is TGCGCCAGCAGCCAAGTCTTGACAGGCTCACTTCCTGGGGGGCAGTTCTTC.

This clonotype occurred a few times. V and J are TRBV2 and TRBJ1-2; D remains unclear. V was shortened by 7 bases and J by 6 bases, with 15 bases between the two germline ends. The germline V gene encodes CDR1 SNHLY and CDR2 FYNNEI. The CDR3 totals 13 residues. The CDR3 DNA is TGTGCCAGCAATGGCTTGGGGTTCCATGGCTACACCTTC. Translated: CASNGLGFHGYTF.

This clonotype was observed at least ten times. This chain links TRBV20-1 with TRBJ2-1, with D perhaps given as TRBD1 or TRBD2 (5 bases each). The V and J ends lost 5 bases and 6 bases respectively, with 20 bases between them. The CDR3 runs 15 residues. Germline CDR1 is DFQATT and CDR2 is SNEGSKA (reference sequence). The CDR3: CSAPDRERGVNEQFF. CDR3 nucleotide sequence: TGCAGTGCTCCAGACCGGGAAAGGGGCGTCAATGAGCAGTTCTTC.

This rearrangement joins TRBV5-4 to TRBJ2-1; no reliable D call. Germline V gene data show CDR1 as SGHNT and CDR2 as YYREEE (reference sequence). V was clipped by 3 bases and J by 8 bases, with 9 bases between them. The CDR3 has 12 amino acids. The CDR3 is CASSSAAHEQFF. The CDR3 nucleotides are TGTGCCAGCAGCTCCGCGGCGCATGAGCAGTTCTTC.

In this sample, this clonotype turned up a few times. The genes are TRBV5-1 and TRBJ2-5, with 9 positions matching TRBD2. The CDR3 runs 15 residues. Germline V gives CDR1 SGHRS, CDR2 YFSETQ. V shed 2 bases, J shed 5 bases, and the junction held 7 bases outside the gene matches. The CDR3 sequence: CASSFSGSAGETQYF. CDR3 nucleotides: TGCGCCAGCAGCTTTAGCGGGAGCGCTGGGGAGACCCAGTACTTC.

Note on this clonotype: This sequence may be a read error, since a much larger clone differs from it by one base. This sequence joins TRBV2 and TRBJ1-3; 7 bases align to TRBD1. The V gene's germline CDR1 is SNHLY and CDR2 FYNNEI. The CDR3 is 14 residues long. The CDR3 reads CPSSPGGSGNTIYF. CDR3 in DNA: TGTCCCAGCAGTCCAGGGGGAAGTGGAAACACCATATATTTT. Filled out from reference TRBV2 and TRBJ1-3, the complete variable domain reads EPEVTQTPSHQVTQMGQEVILRCVPISNHLYFYWYRQILGQKVEFLVSFYNNEISEKSEIFDDQFSVERPDGSNFTLKIRSTKLEDSAMYFCPSSPGGSGNTIYFGEGSWLTVV.

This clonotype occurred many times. The CDR3 sequence: CASSWNRGSYNSPLHF. CDR3 nucleotides: TGTGCCAGCAGCTGGAACAGGGGCTCCTATAATTCACCCCTCCACTTT. J is TRBJ1-6 and V is TRBV7-2, with 7 nucleotides matching TRBD1. CDR1 is SGHTA, CDR2 FQGNSA, per germline. The CDR3 has 16 residues. With V trimmed by 4 bases and J by 0 bases, 3 bases remained unmatched.

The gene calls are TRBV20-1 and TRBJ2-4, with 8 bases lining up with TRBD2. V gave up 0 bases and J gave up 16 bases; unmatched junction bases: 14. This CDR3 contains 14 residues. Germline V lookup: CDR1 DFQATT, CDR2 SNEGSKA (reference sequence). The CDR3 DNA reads TGCAGTGCTAGAGATCGAGGTAGCGGGGCCCTCCTATACTTC. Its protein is CSARDRGSGALLYF.